Here is one TCR beta chain with its context. What it binds is unknown. Assay: immunoSEQ multiplex PCR; the TCRdb copy retains only in-frame clones and omits some. The sample has some 30,000 clones, just under 85% seen once; the top ten hold about a tenth. V gave up 3 bases and J gave up 6 bases, with 15 bases separating them. Germline CDR1 SGHDN, CDR2 FVKESK. The CDR3 extends over 14 amino acids. The data were obtained in a study of early stage breast cancer tumors. Study-level findings and limits: Compared with adjacent normal breast, tumors showed about 2.5-fold denser, more clonal T cells. Most shared enriched TCRB sequences were commonly generated ones. Functional markers like CD4, CD8 and FOXP3 were missed in bulk sequencing. Comparing each tissue with blood distinguished tumor from normal in most of the 16 patients.

The clonotype was recovered from a person between 45 and 65 years old with breast cancer. The chain combines TRBV14 with TRBJ2-7, with unresolved D. The specimen was blood. The CDR3 spells CASSQSVPLAEQYF. CDR3 in DNA: TGTGCCAGCAGCCAGAGTGTCCCCTTAGCCGAGCAGTACTTC. Combining the CDR3 with reference TRBV14 and TRBJ2-7 gives the whole variable domain EAGVTQFPSHSVIEKGQTVTLRCDPISGHDNLYWYRRVMGKEIKFLLHFVKESKQDESGMPNNRFLAERTGGTYSTLKVQPAELEDSGVYFCASSQSVPLAEQYFGPGTRLTVT.